This T cell receptor beta chain was recovered during a study of blood T cell repertoires in COVID-19. Study as a whole: Sources were T cells, B-cell-depleted T cells, or PBMCs; the material itself was cDNA or gDNA.

Using immunoSEQ multiplex PCR, the repertoire was profiled, and TCRdb retains in-frame clones only, with some absent. The sample yields 97,000 or so clones, just over 90% seen once. The V and J ends lost 6 bases and 7 bases, in that order; junction bases with no gene match: 7. The CDR3 contains 13 residues. From germline, CDR1 is MNHEY and CDR2 SVGAGI. The rearrangement links TRBV6-5 to TRBJ1-2; the match to TRBD1 covers 8 bases. The sample taken for sequencing was peripheral blood. This clonotype was obtained from a man aged 60 to 69 with acute or convalescent COVID-19. The CDR3 here is CASRLTGDGGYTF. In DNA form, the CDR3 reads TGTGCCAGCAGATTGACAGGGGATGGTGGCTACACCTTC.